What follows are 7 T cell receptor beta chains derived from one specimen sequenced in a study of T cell responses to AZD1222 COVID-19 vaccine. Sequencing used immunoSEQ multiplex PCR; TCRdb keeps in-frame clones, though not all of them. The sample holds about 97,000 clones, more than 70% seen once. Sequenced material: peripheral blood, taken on day 0 of AZD1222 vaccination. All receptors derive from an adult in good health.

The chain links TRBV3-1 (or the pseudogene TRBV3-2) to TRBJ2-1; D unresolved. The CDR3 loop spans 15 amino acids. Germline CDR1 and CDR2: LGHDT and YNNKEL (reference sequence). Between the trimmed V and J ends, which lost 4 bases and 4 bases, there was a span of 14 bases. CDR3 nucleotides: TGTGCCAGCAGCCCCACAGTCACCGATTACAATGAGCAGTTCTTC. Its protein is CASSPTVTDYNEQFF.

This clone was detected once. The chain combines TRBV11-3 with TRBJ2-7; perhaps D is TRBD1 or TRBD2 (5 bases each). This CDR3 is 14 amino acids long. V shed 0 bases and J shed 8 bases, with 14 bases lying between them. Germline CDR1 reads SGHNT; CDR2 reads YENEEA. CDR3 bases: TGTGCCAGCAGCTTAGATGGGGGTAGTACGAAGCAGTACTTC. As protein: CASSLDGGSTKQYF.

The CDR3 DNA is TGTGCCAGCAGCTTGACAGGGACAGTCTATGGCTACACCTTC. Its protein product is CASSLTGTVYGYTF. The chain couples TRBV5-5 to TRBJ1-2; TRBD1 matches 7 bases. From germline, CDR1 is SGHKS and CDR2 YYEKEE (reference sequence). V shed 1 base, J shed 4 bases, and the junction held 4 bases outside the gene matches. This CDR3 has 14 residues.

The CDR3 loop reads CASRDRGRSYGYTF. CDR3 coding DNA: TGTGCCAGCAGGGACAGGGGGCGCAGCTATGGCTACACCTTC. The V and J genes are TRBV5-5 and TRBJ1-2, with 11 nucleotides matching TRBD1. Germline-derived CDR1 and CDR2 are SGHKS and YYEKEE (reference sequence). Losses at the gene ends were 5 bases for V and 4 bases for J; bases not matched to a gene: 4. This CDR3 is built from 14 residues.

The genes are TRBV6-2 or TRBV6-3 and TRBJ2-7; 8 bases map to TRBD1. V lost 5 bases, J lost 1 base, and 1 base stayed unmatched. Germline V gene sequence: CDR1 MNHEY, CDR2 SVGEGT. CDR3 size: 13 residues. The CDR3: CASSRTGSYEQYF. Written as DNA, the CDR3 is TGTGCCAGCAGTAGGACAGGGTCCTACGAGCAGTACTTC.

This clone was detected once. The genes are TRBV15 and TRBJ1-2, with D possibly being TRBD1 (5 bases). Looked up from germline, CDR1 is LNHNV and CDR2 is YYDKDF (reference sequence). The CDR3 is made up of 14 amino acids. V lost 0 bases and J 6 bases, leaving 11 bases between the germline ends. CDR3 DNA: TGTGCCACCAGCAGAGATGTCAGGGAGGATGGCTACACCTTC. Encoded protein: CATSRDVREDGYTF.

The chain combines TRBV7-2 with TRBJ1-6; unclear D gene. Germline-derived CDR1 and CDR2 are SGHTA and FQGNSA. There are 12 residues in the CDR3. Trimming stripped 9 bases from V and 5 bases from J, with 8 bases between. The CDR3: CARATDNSPLHF. CDR3 in DNA: TGTGCCAGGGCTACAGATAATTCACCCCTCCACTTT.